This TCR beta chain comes out of a study of blood T cell repertoires in COVID-19. This table comes from immunoSEQ multiplex PCR, and its TCRdb copy is limited to in-frame clones, with some not included. The sample consists of fewer than 200,000 clones, around 87% of them appearing once. The sequenced sample was peripheral blood. This clonotype was sampled from a woman of 80 years or more with COVID-19, enrolled during active disease.

The CDR3 DNA follows: TGTGCCAGCAGCCAAGGGACAGGGGGATTTAACACTGAAGCTTTCTTT. Translated: CASSQGTGGFNTEAFF. This rearrangement joins TRBV3-1 (or the pseudogene TRBV3-2) to TRBJ1-1; TRBD1 matches 10 bases. The germline gives CDR1 LGHDT, CDR2 YNNKEL (reference sequence). The CDR3 is 16 residues long. J was trimmed by 2 bases and V by 1 base; bases with no gene match: 4.